The sequence of this TCR beta chain was determined in a study of early T cells in non-severe SARS-CoV-2 infection. General study points: In VDJdb matching, anti-spike CD8 responses were favored while private and CD4 specificities went missing.

V was cut by 6 bases and J by 4 bases, with 21 bases left in between. The CDR3 is 16 amino acids. Per the germline V gene, CDR1 is MNHEY and CDR2 is SVGEGT. This clonotype has more than one count but fewer than ten. The target antigen is unknown. Each cDNA molecule carried a unique molecular identifier. Using its own MiXCR run on the 5' RACE reads, TCRdb lists one record per CDR3 protein. The repertoire holds about 52,000 distinct CDR3 sequences, with around 8% as singletons. The chain is built from TRBV6-2 or TRBV6-3 and TRBJ1-1, with TRBD1 as a possible D gene (5 bases). Sequenced: whole blood. The sequence was obtained from an adult who was a healthcare worker with PCR-confirmed SARS-CoV-2 infection or an uninfected control (not recorded which). The CDR3: CASSPRAGNFSTEAFF. The CDR3 DNA sequence: TGTGCCAGCAGCCCTCGGGCAGGGAATTTTAGCACTGAAGCTTTCTTT.